This T cell receptor beta chain originates from a study of blood T cells in healthy people across ages. PCR was performed a second time for about 7 to 11 cycles using a sample-barcoded 5' primer and a J-beta primer mix. TCRdb redid the calling of the 5' RACE reads with MiXCR, one entry per CDR3 protein. Of about 640,000 distinct CDR3 sequences in the sample, 58% are singletons; the top ten hold about two fifths. The CDR3 spans 13 residues. Germline V CDR1 and CDR2: MNHEY, SVGAGI. V shed 6 bases and J shed 3 bases, with 11 bases lying between them. As to this clonotype: What it recognizes is unknown.

Study results and limitations: With naive T cell percentage, TCR beta diversity showed a strong correlation.

The chain uses TRBV6-5 and TRBJ1-1; unclear D gene. The sequence was obtained from a man aged 55 to 69 in good health. The sample consisted of blood. The CDR3: CASSPLRDTEAFF. The CDR3 region has the DNA TGTGCCAGCAGCCCCTTAAGGGACACTGAAGCTTTCTTT.